Below are 14 T cell receptor beta chains sequenced from a single sample in a study of T-cell memory formation after mild COVID-19. TCRdb reanalysed the 5' RACE reads using MiXCR and keeps one entry per CDR3 protein. The sample consists of 170,000 or so distinct CDR3 sequences, roughly 23% of them appearing once. The specimen was PBMCs or a T cell subset sorted from them (not recorded which). The receptors derive from an adult woman who had mild COVID-19 (a few samples of this study predate the infection). Cell type and time point are not known.

This clonotype was seen only a few times. This CDR3 reads CASSLAEEGDTQYF. The CDR3 DNA sequence: TGTGCCAGCAGCTTAGCGGAGGAGGGAGATACGCAGTATTTT. This chain joins TRBV11-3 and TRBJ2-3; maybe TRBD2 (6 bases). V shed 1 base and J shed 5 bases, with 10 bases lying between them. Germline values: CDR1 SGHNT, CDR2 YENEEA. The CDR3 contains 14 residues.

The chain has TRBV3-1 and TRBJ1-5; D is perhaps TRBD1 (6 bases). Trimming shortened V by 0 bases and J by 7 bases, and 13 bases separated the two germline ends. In germline, CDR1 is LGHDT, CDR2 YNNKEL (reference sequence). This CDR3 is 15 amino acids long. For the CDR3, the DNA is TGTGCCAGCAGCCAAGATCTCAGGGGCATGCAGCCCCAGCATTTT. This translates into CASSQDLRGMQPQHF.

The chain has TRBV7-2 and TRBJ1-2; TRBD1 matches 7 bases. The ends lost 5 bases at V and 4 bases at J; junction bases unmatched: 7. CDR1 is SGHTA and CDR2 is FQGNSA in the germline V gene. The CDR3 is 14 amino acids. In nucleotides, the CDR3 is TGTGCCAGCAGCCCTGACGGGACAGTCTATGGCTACACCTTC. Translated, it gives CASSPDGTVYGYTF.

This clonotype appeared a few times. The chain carries TRBV4-1 and TRBJ2-1; TRBD1 matches 7 bases. The CDR3 covers 14 residues. Losses at the gene ends were 4 bases for V and 9 bases for J; bases not matched to a gene: 9. CDR1 and CDR2 from the germline V gene are MGHRA and YSYEKL. CDR3 residues: CASSRGQASGEQFF. The CDR3 DNA sequence: TGCGCCAGCAGCCGCGGACAGGCATCGGGTGAGCAGTTCTTC.

This clonotype was picked up a small number of times. V is TRBV5-1 and J is TRBJ2-1; 7 bases match TRBD1. Germline V CDR1 and CDR2: SGHRS, YFSETQ. J was trimmed by 3 bases and V by 0 bases; bases with no gene match: 3. This CDR3 has 15 amino acids. In DNA form, the CDR3 reads TGCGCCAGCAGCTTGGATCAGGGGGTCTACAATGAGCAGTTCTTC. The encoded protein is CASSLDQGVYNEQFF.

This clonotype occurred a few times. The V call is TRBV14, the J call TRBJ2-5; a weak D match, TRBD2 (5 bases). CDR1 is SGHDN, CDR2 FVKESK, per germline. The CDR3 totals 14 residues. The ends were cut back, 0 bases at V and 3 bases at J, with 8 bases in the middle. The CDR3 spells CASSQETGKETQYF. The CDR3 region has the DNA TGTGCCAGCAGCCAAGAAACGGGGAAAGAGACCCAGTACTTC.

This clonotype came up a few times. The chain uses TRBV29-1 and TRBJ1-2; D unclear. This CDR3 region has 12 residues. Germline V gene data show CDR1 as SQVTM and CDR2 as ANQGSEA. V dropped 2 bases and J dropped 2 bases, with 6 bases sitting between them. The chain's CDR3 is CSVEPGNYGYTF. CDR3 coding DNA: TGCAGCGTTGAACCGGGAAACTATGGCTACACCTTC.

This clonotype was seen only a few times. The rearrangement links TRBV24-1 to TRBJ2-3; D remains ambiguous. Germline CDR1 reads KGHDR; CDR2 reads SFDVKD. Deletions cut 3 bases from V and 5 bases from J, with 8 bases between. The CDR3 length is 13 residues. The DNA of the CDR3 is TGTGCCACCAGTGATAGGAGCCGAGATACGCAGTATTTT. Its translation: CATSDRSRDTQYF.

This clonotype has a handful of counts. An end of the junction differs from the germline gene, which may be a read error. The chain joins TRBV7-7 to TRBJ2-5, with 12 positions matching TRBD2. The CDR3 consists of 15 residues. From germline, CDR1 is SSHAT and CDR2 FNYEAQ (reference sequence). The CDR3 is CASSDWTSGMETQYF. The CDR3 region has the DNA TGTGCTAGCAGCGATTGGACTAGCGGGATGGAGACCCAGTACTTC.

This rearrangement joins TRBV12-3 or TRBV12-4 to TRBJ1-1; D is possibly TRBD1 (5 bases). V lost 1 base, J lost 2 bases, and 17 bases lay in between. The CDR3 contains 17 residues. Here the CDR3 DNA reads TGTGCCAGCAGTTTAGTGGGGTCGGAGACAGCTAACACTGAAGCTTTCTTT. This encodes CASSLVGSETANTEAFF.

This clonotype showed up just a few times. This chain uses TRBV5-6 with TRBJ2-1; D is unclear. V lost 4 bases to trimming and J lost 1 base, with 12 bases between them. The CDR3 is made up of 15 amino acids. Per germline, CDR1 SGHDT and CDR2 YYEEEE. CDR3 loop: CASSLPGRSYNEQFF. The CDR3 region has the DNA TGTGCCAGCAGCCTGCCTGGGCGGTCCTACAATGAGCAGTTCTTC.

The V call is TRBV15, the J call TRBJ2-2, with a tentative D call TRBD2 (6 bases). Germline CDR1 LNHNV, CDR2 YYDKDF (reference sequence). The CDR3 length is 13 residues. V was clipped by 3 bases and J by 8 bases, with 10 bases between them. The CDR3 region is CATSSSGSGELFF. The CDR3 coding sequence is TGTGCCACCAGCAGTAGCGGTTCAGGGGAGCTGTTTTTT.

CDR3 region: CASSWRGTGYEQYF. CDR3 DNA: TGTGCCAGCAGTTGGCGGGGGACGGGGTACGAGCAGTACTTC. The chain recombines TRBV6-5 with TRBJ2-7; 7 bases line up with TRBD2. V was pared by 4 bases and J by 4 bases, with 7 bases of the junction left unmatched. Germline values: CDR1 MNHEY, CDR2 SVGAGI. The CDR3 spans 14 residues.

This clonotype has just a few counts. V and J are TRBV5-1 and TRBJ2-7; 10 nucleotides align to TRBD1. CDR3 length: 15 amino acids. The junction had 5 bases not matched to a gene; V was cut back by 3 bases and J by 2 bases. Per germline, CDR1 SGHRS and CDR2 YFSETQ. The CDR3 sequence is CASSSGTGAAYEQYF. In DNA form, the CDR3 reads TGCGCCAGCAGCTCGGGGACAGGGGCGGCCTACGAGCAGTACTTC. Full variable domain (rest looked up from reference TRBV5-1 and TRBJ2-7): KAGVTQTPRYLIKTRGQQVTLSCSPISGHRSVSWYQQTPGQGLQFLFEYFSETQRNKGNFPGRFSGRQFSNSRSEMNVSTLELGDSALYLCASSSGTGAAYEQYFGPGTRLTVT.